A single sample is the source of the 8 T cell receptor beta chains below, sequenced in a study of OX40 agonist ivuxolimab in advanced cancers. TCRdb's copy holds only in-frame clones and misses some; the assay was immunoSEQ multiplex PCR. The sample holds about 90,000 clones, 85% to 90% seen once. This specimen was CD4+ or CD8+ T cells sorted from blood, taken in a trial of the OX40 agonist ivuxolimab. All receptors derive from an adult with an advanced solid tumor such as melanoma, head and neck, liver or kidney cancer.

This clone was detected once. The genes are TRBV6-5 and TRBJ2-5; TRBD1 or TRBD2 may be the D gene (5 bases each). The germline V gene encodes CDR1 MNHEY and CDR2 SVGAGI. The CDR3 contains 14 residues. V shed 2 bases and J shed 2 bases, with 9 bases lying between them. CDR3 nucleotides: TGTGCCAGCAGTTACGGGACGCTGCAAGAGACCCAGTACTTC. Its translation: CASSYGTLQETQYF.

This chain links TRBV21-1 with TRBJ2-2; the table assigns TRBD2, which was not confirmed against the DNA. TRBV21-1 is designated a pseudogene. The CDR3 is made up of 15 amino acids. The CDR3 region has the DNA TGTGCCAGCAGCATTGGTAGATCCCTCACCGGGGAGCTGTTTTTT. Translation: CASSIGRSLTGELFF.

CDR3 bases: TGTGCCAGAAGCTTAGACTGGGCCTACGAGCAGTACTTC. This encodes CARSLDWAYEQYF. The chain employs TRBV7-5 and TRBJ2-7. TRBV7-5 is marked as a pseudogene. This CDR3 comprises 13 residues.

CDR3 coding DNA: TGTGCCACCAGCCCGTGGGGGCGTGAGAATTCACCCCTCCACTTT. Its protein product is CATSPWGRENSPLHF. The rearrangement uses TRBV15 and TRBJ1-6; D perhaps matches TRBD1 (6 bases). This CDR3 region has 15 residues. The V end lost 5 bases, the J end lost 7 bases, and 15 bases lay between the germline ends. CDR1 is LNHNV and CDR2 is YYDKDF in the germline V gene (reference sequence).

The chain uses TRBV29-1 and TRBJ1-1; D not resolved. The germline CDR1 and CDR2 sequences are SQVTM and ANQGSEA. The V end lost 4 bases, the J end lost 5 bases, and 11 bases lay between the germline ends. This CDR3 region has 12 residues. As DNA, the CDR3 is TGCAGCGTTGTTCGGGTCGGGACTGAAGCTTTCTTT. Protein: CSVVRVGTEAFF.

The chain uses TRBV9 and TRBJ2-7; 11 nucleotides agree with TRBD1. CDR1 SGDLS and CDR2 YYNGEE come from the germline V gene. The CDR3 is 16 residues long. The V and J ends lost 0 bases and 2 bases, in that order; junction bases with no gene match: 4. CDR3 amino acids: CASSVAPGQGAYEQYF. For the CDR3, the DNA is TGTGCCAGCAGCGTAGCACCGGGACAGGGGGCCTACGAGCAGTACTTC.

The chain uses TRBV5-1 and TRBJ1-4, with D uncertain. From germline, CDR1 is SGHRS and CDR2 YFSETQ. The CDR3 runs to 15 residues. The V end lost 4 bases, the J end lost 0 bases, and 10 bases lay between the germline ends. Here the CDR3 reads CASSPYISTNEKLFF. The CDR3 DNA reads TGCGCCAGCAGCCCGTACATCTCAACTAATGAAAAACTGTTTTTT.

The chain links TRBV5-1 to TRBJ2-7; tentative D call: TRBD1 (6 bases). Trimming cost V 0 bases and J 3 bases, with 13 bases left between them. The CDR3 covers 15 residues. Germline assignment: CDR1 SGHRS and CDR2 YFSETQ. The CDR3 region is CASSLGGRGFYEQYF. CDR3 coding DNA: TGCGCCAGCAGCTTGGGTGGCAGGGGCTTCTACGAGCAGTACTTC.